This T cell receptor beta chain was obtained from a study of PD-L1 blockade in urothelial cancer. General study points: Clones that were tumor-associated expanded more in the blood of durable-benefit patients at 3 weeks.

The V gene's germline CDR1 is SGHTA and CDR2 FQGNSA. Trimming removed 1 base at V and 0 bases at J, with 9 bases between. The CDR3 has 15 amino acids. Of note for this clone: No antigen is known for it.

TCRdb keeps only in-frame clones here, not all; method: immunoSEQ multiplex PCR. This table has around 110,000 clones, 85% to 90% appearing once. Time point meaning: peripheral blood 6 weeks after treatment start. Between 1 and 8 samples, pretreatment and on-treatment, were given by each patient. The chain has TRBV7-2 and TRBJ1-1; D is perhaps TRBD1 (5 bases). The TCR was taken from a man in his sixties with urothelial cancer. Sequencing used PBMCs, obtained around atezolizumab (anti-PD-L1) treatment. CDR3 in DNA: TGTGCCAGCAGCTTAGGAACAGGTTTGAACACTGAAGCTTTCTTT. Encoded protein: CASSLGTGLNTEAFF.